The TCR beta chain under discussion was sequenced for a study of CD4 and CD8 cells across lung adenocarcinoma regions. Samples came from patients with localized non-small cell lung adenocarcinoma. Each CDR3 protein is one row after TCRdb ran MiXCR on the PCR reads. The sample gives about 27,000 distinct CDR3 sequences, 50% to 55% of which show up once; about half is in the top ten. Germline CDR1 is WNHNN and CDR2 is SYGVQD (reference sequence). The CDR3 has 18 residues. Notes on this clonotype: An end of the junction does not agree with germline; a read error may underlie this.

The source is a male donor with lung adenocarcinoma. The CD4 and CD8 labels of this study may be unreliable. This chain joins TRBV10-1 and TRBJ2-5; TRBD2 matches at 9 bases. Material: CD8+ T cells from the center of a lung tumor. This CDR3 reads CASSEAGGGGCDQEIQYF. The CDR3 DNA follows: TGCGCCAGCAGTGAGGCGGGGGGGGGGGGGTGTGACCAAGAGATCCAGTACTTC.